Shown below are 22 T cell receptor beta chains from a single sample sequenced in a study of graft-versus-host responses after intestinal transplantation. The data were produced by immunoSEQ multiplex PCR, yet TCRdb's version contains in-frame clones alone and is incomplete. The sample shows 90,000 to 130,000 clones, 90% to 95% of them seen only once. The antigens of these receptors remain unknown. The specimen was unstimulated CD4+ T cells sorted from spleen or lymph node cells, collected before transplant. The receptors originated from a human donor who was the organ donor for an intestinal transplant.

The chain uses TRBV6-1 and TRBJ1-3; perhaps TRBD1 as D (5 bases). CDR1 and CDR2 (germline): MNHNS, SASEGT. CDR3 length: 15 amino acids. V lost 8 bases, J lost 0 bases, and 14 bases lay in between. The CDR3 is CASGGGSYSGNTIYF. The CDR3 nucleotides read TGTGCCAGCGGGGGGGGGAGCTACTCTGGAAACACCATATATTTT.

The chain links TRBV7-9 to TRBJ2-7, with D possibly TRBD1 on 8 matching bases. The V and J ends lost 1 base and 5 bases respectively, with 12 bases between them. Germline CDR1 SEHNR, CDR2 FQNEAQ (reference sequence). This CDR3 is 14 amino acids long. CDR3 in amino acids: CASSLGQGRDEQYF. The CDR3 bases are TGTGCCAGCAGCTTAGGACAGGGGAGGGACGAGCAGTACTTC.

The chain combines TRBV10-1 with TRBJ1-5; TRBD1 agrees at 9 bases. The CDR3 extends over 15 amino acids. Germline CDR1 reads WNHNN; CDR2 reads SYGVQD (reference sequence). Losses at the gene ends were 6 bases for V and 4 bases for J; bases not matched to a gene: 7. The CDR3 DNA is TGCGCCAGCAGCCAGGGACAGGGTGGTAATCAGCCCCAGCATTTT. It encodes CASSQGQGGNQPQHF.

The chain recombines TRBV28 with TRBJ1-5, with TRBD1 matching over 8 bases. Germline CDR1 MDHEN, CDR2 SYDVKM. CDR3 size: 20 residues. Trimming at V came to 6 bases and at J to 1 base, leaving 20 bases not matched to a gene. In nucleotides, the CDR3 is TGTGCCAGCAGACCCTCGATTTTGGGGAGAGGACAGGGAAGCAATCAGCCCCAGCATTTT. Translation gives CASRPSILGRGQGSNQPQHF. Full variable domain (missing parts from reference TRBV28 and TRBJ1-5): DVKVTQSSRYLVKRTGEKVFLECVQDMDHENMFWYRQDPGLGLRLIYFSYDVKMKEKGDIPEGYSVSREKKERFSLILESASTNQTSMYLCASRPSILGRGQGSNQPQHFGDGTRLSIL.

V and J are TRBV10-1 and TRBJ2-2, with TRBD2 matching over 7 bases. After removal of 4 bases from V and 7 bases from J, the junction contained 3 bases not matched to a gene. Germline CDR1 reads WNHNN; CDR2 reads SYGVQD (reference sequence). The CDR3 has 13 amino acids. The CDR3 sequence: CASSGLADGELFF. As DNA, the CDR3 is TGCGCCAGCAGTGGGCTAGCGGACGGGGAGCTGTTTTTT.

The rearrangement links TRBV28 to TRBJ2-1; D not certain. CDR3 length: 14 residues. CDR1 is MDHEN and CDR2 is SYDVKM in the germline V gene. V was shortened by 5 bases and J by 0 bases, with 8 bases between the two germline ends. In DNA form, the CDR3 reads TGTGCCAGCAGTAAATATATCTCCTACAATGAGCAGTTCTTC. As protein: CASSKYISYNEQFF. Full variable domain (missing parts from reference TRBV28 and TRBJ2-1): DVKVTQSSRYLVKRTGEKVFLECVQDMDHENMFWYRQDPGLGLRLIYFSYDVKMKEKGDIPEGYSVSREKKERFSLILESASTNQTSMYLCASSKYISYNEQFFGPGTRLTVL.

The chain has TRBV19 and TRBJ2-7, with D unclear. Germline V CDR1 and CDR2: LNHDA, SQIVND (reference sequence). The CDR3 totals 15 residues. Trimming removed 3 bases from V and 0 bases from J, with 12 bases in between. For the CDR3, the DNA is TGTGCCAGTAGTATGGGGAAGAGTACCTCCTACGAGCAGTACTTC. Its translation is CASSMGKSTSYEQYF.

J is TRBJ2-7 and V is TRBV5-1; tentative D call: TRBD2 (5 bases). The CDR3 runs to 14 residues. V dropped 0 bases and J dropped 5 bases, with 12 bases sitting between them. Germline CDR1 and CDR2: SGHRS and YFSETQ. CDR3 loop: CASSLARDRDEQYF. The CDR3 region has the DNA TGCGCCAGCAGCTTGGCGAGGGATCGGGACGAGCAGTACTTC.

This chain uses TRBV6-5 with TRBJ2-7, with TRBD2 matching over 12 bases. CDR3 length: 16 amino acids. In germline, CDR1 is MNHEY, CDR2 SVGAGI. V lost 2 bases and J lost 3; bases outside the gene matches: 5. Here the CDR3 reads CASSYPSSGRVYEQYF. CDR3 coding DNA: TGTGCCAGCAGTTACCCGTCTAGCGGGAGGGTCTACGAGCAGTACTTC.

The DNA of the CDR3 is TGCAGCGTTTGGGTGGGCAATGAGCAGTTCTTC. Amino acid sequence: CSVWVGNEQFF. The chain has TRBV29-1 and TRBJ2-1; D is ambiguous. CDR3 length equals 11 residues. Trimming shortened V by 5 bases and J by 6 bases, and 8 bases separated the two germline ends. Germline CDR1 SQVTM, CDR2 ANQGSEA.

This chain joins TRBV27 and TRBJ1-1; no clear D gene. The CDR3 covers 15 residues. Trimming left V 5 bases short and J 1 base short, with 14 bases between. CDR1 and CDR2 from the germline V gene are MNHEY and SMNVEV (reference sequence). The CDR3 sequence: CASSPRVPGNTEAFF. CDR3 DNA: TGTGCCAGCAGTCCCCGCGTCCCGGGGAACACTGAAGCTTTCTTT.

V is TRBV6-1 and J is TRBJ2-7; 9 nucleotides agree with TRBD1. V was clipped by 7 bases and J by 5 bases; unmatched bases: 6. CDR1 is MNHNS, CDR2 SASEGT, per germline. This CDR3 spans 13 amino acids. CDR3 region: CASTGQGGNEQYF. CDR3 sequence (DNA): TGTGCCAGCACGGGACAGGGAGGGAACGAGCAGTACTTC.

J is TRBJ1-2 and V is TRBV5-1; a possible D gene is TRBD1 (5 bases). Trimming pared 1 base from V and 3 bases from J, leaving 7 bases between. CDR3 length: 13 residues. Germline V lookup: CDR1 SGHRS, CDR2 YFSETQ. CDR3 sequence reads: CASSLRGDYGYTF. CDR3 DNA: TGCGCCAGCAGCTTGAGGGGCGACTATGGCTACACCTTC.

The rearrangement joins TRBV18 to TRBJ1-2; weak D call: TRBD1 (6 bases). The CDR3 sequence is 13 residues long. V was clipped by 6 bases and J by 8 bases, with 16 bases between them. Germline-derived CDR1 and CDR2 are KGHSH and LQKENI. This CDR3 is CASSAYREGGYTF. CDR3 nucleotides: TGTGCCAGCTCTGCTTACAGGGAGGGCGGCTACACCTTC.

The chain combines TRBV19 with TRBJ1-4; 8 bases align to TRBD1. With V trimmed by 4 bases and J by 3 bases, 4 bases remained unmatched. The CDR3 is 15 amino acids. Looked up from germline, CDR1 is LNHDA and CDR2 is SQIVND (reference sequence). The CDR3 region has the DNA TGTGCCAGTAGTAACCGGGACAGGTCTAATGAAAAACTGTTTTTT. Translating gives CASSNRDRSNEKLFF. Together with reference TRBV19 and TRBJ1-4, the CDR3 gives the full variable domain: DGGITQSPKYLFRKEGQNVTLSCEQNLNHDAMYWYRQDPGQGLRLIYYSQIVNDFQKGDIAEGYSVSREKKESFPLTVTSAQKNPTAFYLCASSNRDRSNEKLFFGSGTQLSVL.

This clone was seen just once. The chain couples TRBV21-1 to TRBJ1-1; TRBD1, the table's D call, was not compared with the DNA. TRBV21-1 is designated a pseudogene. The CDR3 is 19 amino acids. The CDR3 spells CASSKAWGARGTANTEAFF. The CDR3 coding sequence is TGTGCCAGCAGCAAAGCGTGGGGGGCCAGGGGGACGGCAAACACTGAAGCTTTCTTT.

This chain uses TRBV5-4 with TRBJ2-7; 9 nucleotides line up with TRBD1. J was trimmed by 5 bases and V by 4 bases; bases with no gene match: 4. The length of the CDR3 is 13 residues. The germline V gene has CDR1 SGHNT and CDR2 YYREEE (reference sequence). This CDR3 reads CASSPDRGNEQYF. For the CDR3, the DNA is TGTGCCAGCAGCCCGGACAGGGGAAACGAGCAGTACTTC.

The chain recombines TRBV5-8 with TRBJ1-1; 7 nucleotides line up with TRBD1. The CDR3 has 14 amino acids. CDR1 is SGHTS, CDR2 YDEGEE, per germline. V shed 4 bases and J 0 bases; nucleotides not matched to a gene: 3. The CDR3 DNA follows: TGTGCCAGCAGCGACAGGGTTCTGAACACTGAAGCTTTCTTT. Translating gives CASSDRVLNTEAFF. Full variable domain (outside the CDR3, taken from reference TRBV5-8 and TRBJ1-1): EAGVTQSPTHLIKTRGQQATLRCSPISGHTSVYWYQQALGLGLQFLLWYDEGEERNRGNFPPRFSGRQFPNYSSELNVNALELEDSALYLCASSDRVLNTEAFFGQGTRLTVV.

This clone occurred once. The chain uses TRBV29-1 and TRBJ2-1, with 10 bases identical to TRBD1. Germline V gives CDR1 SQVTM, CDR2 ANQGSEA. The CDR3 contains 13 residues. The V and J ends lost 5 bases and 5 bases, in that order; junction bases with no gene match: 3. CDR3 in amino acids: CSVRTGGNNEQFF. The CDR3 DNA reads TGCAGCGTTAGGACAGGGGGTAACAATGAGCAGTTCTTC.

This CDR3 reads CASSLQRGSYNEQFF. The CDR3 nucleotides read TGTGCCAGCTCACTCCAGCGGGGGTCTTACAATGAGCAGTTCTTC. The chain employs TRBV18 and TRBJ2-1; the match to TRBD2 covers 8 bases. The CDR3 runs to 15 residues. CDR1 is KGHSH and CDR2 is LQKENI in the germline V gene. J gave up 4 bases and V 4 bases, and 6 bases lay outside the gene matches.

The chain couples TRBV5-1 to TRBJ2-3; D remains ambiguous. The CDR3 covers 14 residues. The ends were cut back, 4 bases at V and 7 bases at J, with 16 bases in the middle. Germline V CDR1 and CDR2: SGHRS, YFSETQ. In DNA, the CDR3 is TGCGCCAGCAGCAAGGGCGTCGACGGAAATACGCAGTATTTT. It is translated as CASSKGVDGNTQYF.

The chain links TRBV28 to TRBJ2-7; 10 nucleotides agree with TRBD2. Germline lookup yields CDR1 MDHEN and CDR2 SYDVKM. V trimming: 1 base; J trimming: 4 bases; junction bases outside the gene matches: 4. This CDR3 has 15 amino acids. The DNA for the CDR3 is TGTGCCAGCAGTTTATTAACTAGCGGGACGTACGAGCAGTACTTC. Its translation: CASSLLTSGTYEQYF.